Given below is one TCR beta chain in context. Expressed TCRB transcripts were sequenced after all isolated RNA was converted to cDNA. Some clones are missing from TCRdb's copy, which holds only in-frame ones; the method was immunoSEQ multiplex PCR. The profile covers hundreds of thousands of clones, with around 15% appearing a single time and 0.09% to 0.095% taken by the ten largest. This specimen belongs to a study of beta chain features in type 1 diabetes. CDR1 is PRHDT and CDR2 is FYEKMQ in the germline V gene (reference sequence). V lost 5 bases, J lost 0 bases, and 13 bases lay in between. The CDR3 consists of 15 residues.

Sequencing input: naive CD4+ T cells from blood. The clonotype was recovered from a man younger than 35 in good health. The genes are TRBV13 and TRBJ1-1; D gene ambiguous. The CDR3 DNA follows: TGTGCCAGCAGCCCCCCCGAGCCTGTGAACACTGAAGCTTTCTTT. The encoded protein is CASSPPEPVNTEAFF.